This T cell receptor beta chain was identified during a study of OX40 agonist ivuxolimab in advanced cancers. Study conclusions and caveats: CD8+ T cells showed, on average, more clonal expansion than CD4+ cells.

Prior autoimmune disease or systemic immunosuppression barred patients. The CDR3 totals 14 residues. J was trimmed by 6 bases and V by 7 bases; bases with no gene match: 9. Germline V lookup: CDR1 SNHLY, CDR2 FYNNEI. A note on this clone: Its antigen remains unidentified.

Clones were sequenced by immunoSEQ multiplex PCR, and TCRdb holds only the in-frame ones, with some missing. The data show roughly 70,000 clones, approximately 80% seen once. This TCR was sampled from an adult with an advanced solid tumor such as melanoma, head and neck, liver or kidney cancer. Sequencing was performed on CD4+ or CD8+ T cells sorted from blood, taken in a trial of the OX40 agonist ivuxolimab. This sequence joins TRBV2 and TRBJ2-7, with 10 positions matching TRBD2. The CDR3 sequence is CASKPGTSDVEQYF. As DNA, the CDR3 is TGTGCCAGCAAACCGGGGACTAGCGATGTCGAGCAGTACTTC.